Each of the 13 T cell receptor beta chains below was sequenced from the same sample in a study of T cells after posttransplantation cyclophosphamide. Sequenced by immunoSEQ multiplex PCR; TCRdb stores in-frame clones only, minus some. This sample has tens of thousands of clones and no singletons, with roughly 2.5% in the ten largest. Sequencing was done on a sample of PBMCs. These TCRs come from a woman between 55 and 75 years old in good health, CMV-negative, and a related stem cell transplant donor.

This clone was recorded at least ten times. The V gene is TRBV5-1, the J gene TRBJ2-7; TRBD2 aligns across 15 bases. The CDR3 spans 16 residues. The germline CDR1 and CDR2 sequences are SGHRS and YFSETQ. V lost 4 bases and J lost 4; bases outside the gene matches: 6. The CDR3 DNA reads as TGCGCCAGCAGCCATCCCGGGACTAGCGGGAGGTACGAGCAGTACTTC. This encodes CASSHPGTSGRYEQYF.

This clone showed up just a few times. The rearrangement links TRBV29-1 to TRBJ1-1; TRBD1 is a possible D gene (5 bases). The V gene's germline CDR1 is SQVTM and CDR2 ANQGSEA. This CDR3 region has 13 residues. V dropped 5 bases and J dropped 1 base, with 11 bases sitting between them. This CDR3 is CSVFRGKNTEAFF. In nucleotides, the CDR3 is TGCAGCGTTTTTCGGGGGAAGAACACTGAAGCTTTCTTT.

This clone was recorded at least ten times. The chain couples TRBV12-3 or TRBV12-4 to TRBJ1-3; possibly TRBD1 for D (6 bases). V lost 7 bases to trimming and J lost 4 bases, with 14 bases between them. The CDR3 spans 14 residues. CDR3 region: CASNPAGVGNTIYF. The CDR3 bases are TGTGCCAGCAACCCAGCAGGGGTCGGAAACACCATATATTTT.

This clone was counted ten times or more. This chain uses TRBV2 with TRBJ2-7; D might be TRBD2 (6 bases). The germline V and J ends were trimmed by 6 bases and 1 base, with 16 bases remaining between them. The germline CDR1 and CDR2 sequences are SNHLY and FYNNEI. The CDR3 extends over 15 amino acids. CDR3 sequence reads: CASRGGSGLSYEQYF. CDR3 DNA sequence: TGTGCCAGCAGGGGGGGAAGCGGACTGTCCTACGAGCAGTACTTC. Full variable domain (remainder filled in from reference TRBV2 and TRBJ2-7): EPEVTQTPSHQVTQMGQEVILRCVPISNHLYFYWYRQILGQKVEFLVSFYNNEISEKSEIFDDQFSVERPDGSNFTLKIRSTKLEDSAMYFCASRGGSGLSYEQYFGPGTRLTVT.

This clone was detected many times. The genes are TRBV19 and TRBJ2-2; no definite D call. Germline V CDR1 and CDR2: LNHDA, SQIVND (reference sequence). V was trimmed by 0 bases and J by 4 bases, leaving 12 bases between them. The length of the CDR3 is 16 residues. This CDR3 is CASSIEVGSATGELFF. The CDR3 nucleotides are TGTGCCAGTAGTATAGAGGTAGGGTCGGCCACCGGGGAGCTGTTTTTT.

Ten or more counts support this clone. The rearrangement links TRBV4-3 to TRBJ2-7; 11 bases are a match to TRBD2. Trimming cost V 1 base and J 3 bases; bases outside gene matches: 8. CDR1 and CDR2 (germline): LGHNA, YSLEER. The length of the CDR3 is 17 residues. In DNA form, the CDR3 reads TGCGCCAGCAGCCAAGGAGGTAGCGGGGGGGCGAGCTACGAGCAGTACTTC. This encodes CASSQGGSGGASYEQYF.

This clone was recorded at least ten times. The chain recombines TRBV19 with TRBJ1-5, with D possibly TRBD1 on 6 matching bases. V lost 10 bases and J 6 bases, leaving 16 bases between the germline ends. The CDR3 has 13 amino acids. The germline V gene encodes CDR1 LNHDA and CDR2 SQIVND (reference sequence). The CDR3 spells CATSPGGAQPQHF. The CDR3 DNA follows: TGTGCCACCTCCCCGGGGGGGGCTCAGCCCCAGCATTTT. Supplemented by reference TRBV19 and TRBJ1-5, the full variable domain reads DGGITQSPKYLFRKEGQNVTLSCEQNLNHDAMYWYRQDPGQGLRLIYYSQIVNDFQKGDIAEGYSVSREKKESFPLTVTSAQKNPTAFYLCATSPGGAQPQHFGDGTRLSIL.

This clone was detected ten times or more. V and J are TRBV19 and TRBJ2-7, with no clear D. V gave up 6 bases and J gave up 6 bases, with 18 bases separating them. CDR1 is LNHDA, CDR2 SQIVND, per germline (reference sequence). This CDR3 has 14 residues. CDR3 loop: CASSLRRDGSEQYF. CDR3 bases: TGTGCCAGTAGCCTCCGACGTGACGGGTCCGAGCAGTACTTC.

This clone was counted many times. The chain couples TRBV11-2 to TRBJ1-6, with a possible D match to TRBD1 (6 bases). Trimming removed 0 bases at V and 9 bases at J, with 15 bases between. The CDR3 consists of 16 residues. From germline, CDR1 is SGHAT and CDR2 FQNNGV. Here the CDR3 DNA reads TGTGCCAGCAGCTTAGAATTTTCGGGGGGCGGTTCACCCCTCCACTTT. Encoded protein: CASSLEFSGGGSPLHF.

This clone was seen many times. V and J are TRBV7-9 and TRBJ1-2; D unresolved. Between the trimmed V and J ends, which lost 5 bases and 8 bases, there was a span of 6 bases. The CDR3 is 10 residues long. Germline values: CDR1 SEHNR, CDR2 FQNEAQ (reference sequence). CDR3 sequence reads: CASSVRGYTF. CDR3 nucleotides: TGTGCCAGCAGCGTTCGGGGCTACACCTTC.

This clone was found many times. The chain joins TRBV19 to TRBJ2-7; the D gene is possibly TRBD1 (6 bases). Germline V CDR1 and CDR2: LNHDA, SQIVND (reference sequence). Trimming left V 5 bases short and J 0 bases short, with 11 bases between. CDR3 length equals 14 residues. The chain's CDR3 is CASSLGQLSYEQYF. In DNA, the CDR3 is TGTGCCAGTAGTCTCGGACAGCTCTCCTACGAGCAGTACTTC.

This clone was seen ten or more times. This rearrangement joins TRBV5-1 to TRBJ1-1; TRBD1 matches at 7 bases. V gave up 3 bases and J gave up 4 bases; unmatched junction bases: 6. The V gene's germline CDR1 is SGHRS and CDR2 YFSETQ. The CDR3 has 14 amino acids. CDR3 sequence: CASSWGQQGTEAFF. CDR3 in DNA: TGCGCCAGCAGCTGGGGACAGCAGGGCACTGAAGCTTTCTTT. The variable domain in full, completed from reference TRBV5-1 and TRBJ1-1, reads KAGVTQTPRYLIKTRGQQVTLSCSPISGHRSVSWYQQTPGQGLQFLFEYFSETQRNKGNFPGRFSGRQFSNSRSEMNVSTLELGDSALYLCASSWGQQGTEAFFGQGTRLTVV.

This clone has a count of ten or more. The V call is TRBV28, the J call TRBJ2-1; TRBD1 agrees at 11 bases. V gave up 3 bases and J gave up 3 bases; unmatched junction bases: 4. The CDR3 is made up of 16 amino acids. Germline loops: CDR1 MDHEN, CDR2 SYDVKM. The CDR3 DNA follows: TGTGCCAGCAGTTTGGGAGGGACAGGGGGCTACAATGAGCAGTTCTTC. Amino acid sequence: CASSLGGTGGYNEQFF.